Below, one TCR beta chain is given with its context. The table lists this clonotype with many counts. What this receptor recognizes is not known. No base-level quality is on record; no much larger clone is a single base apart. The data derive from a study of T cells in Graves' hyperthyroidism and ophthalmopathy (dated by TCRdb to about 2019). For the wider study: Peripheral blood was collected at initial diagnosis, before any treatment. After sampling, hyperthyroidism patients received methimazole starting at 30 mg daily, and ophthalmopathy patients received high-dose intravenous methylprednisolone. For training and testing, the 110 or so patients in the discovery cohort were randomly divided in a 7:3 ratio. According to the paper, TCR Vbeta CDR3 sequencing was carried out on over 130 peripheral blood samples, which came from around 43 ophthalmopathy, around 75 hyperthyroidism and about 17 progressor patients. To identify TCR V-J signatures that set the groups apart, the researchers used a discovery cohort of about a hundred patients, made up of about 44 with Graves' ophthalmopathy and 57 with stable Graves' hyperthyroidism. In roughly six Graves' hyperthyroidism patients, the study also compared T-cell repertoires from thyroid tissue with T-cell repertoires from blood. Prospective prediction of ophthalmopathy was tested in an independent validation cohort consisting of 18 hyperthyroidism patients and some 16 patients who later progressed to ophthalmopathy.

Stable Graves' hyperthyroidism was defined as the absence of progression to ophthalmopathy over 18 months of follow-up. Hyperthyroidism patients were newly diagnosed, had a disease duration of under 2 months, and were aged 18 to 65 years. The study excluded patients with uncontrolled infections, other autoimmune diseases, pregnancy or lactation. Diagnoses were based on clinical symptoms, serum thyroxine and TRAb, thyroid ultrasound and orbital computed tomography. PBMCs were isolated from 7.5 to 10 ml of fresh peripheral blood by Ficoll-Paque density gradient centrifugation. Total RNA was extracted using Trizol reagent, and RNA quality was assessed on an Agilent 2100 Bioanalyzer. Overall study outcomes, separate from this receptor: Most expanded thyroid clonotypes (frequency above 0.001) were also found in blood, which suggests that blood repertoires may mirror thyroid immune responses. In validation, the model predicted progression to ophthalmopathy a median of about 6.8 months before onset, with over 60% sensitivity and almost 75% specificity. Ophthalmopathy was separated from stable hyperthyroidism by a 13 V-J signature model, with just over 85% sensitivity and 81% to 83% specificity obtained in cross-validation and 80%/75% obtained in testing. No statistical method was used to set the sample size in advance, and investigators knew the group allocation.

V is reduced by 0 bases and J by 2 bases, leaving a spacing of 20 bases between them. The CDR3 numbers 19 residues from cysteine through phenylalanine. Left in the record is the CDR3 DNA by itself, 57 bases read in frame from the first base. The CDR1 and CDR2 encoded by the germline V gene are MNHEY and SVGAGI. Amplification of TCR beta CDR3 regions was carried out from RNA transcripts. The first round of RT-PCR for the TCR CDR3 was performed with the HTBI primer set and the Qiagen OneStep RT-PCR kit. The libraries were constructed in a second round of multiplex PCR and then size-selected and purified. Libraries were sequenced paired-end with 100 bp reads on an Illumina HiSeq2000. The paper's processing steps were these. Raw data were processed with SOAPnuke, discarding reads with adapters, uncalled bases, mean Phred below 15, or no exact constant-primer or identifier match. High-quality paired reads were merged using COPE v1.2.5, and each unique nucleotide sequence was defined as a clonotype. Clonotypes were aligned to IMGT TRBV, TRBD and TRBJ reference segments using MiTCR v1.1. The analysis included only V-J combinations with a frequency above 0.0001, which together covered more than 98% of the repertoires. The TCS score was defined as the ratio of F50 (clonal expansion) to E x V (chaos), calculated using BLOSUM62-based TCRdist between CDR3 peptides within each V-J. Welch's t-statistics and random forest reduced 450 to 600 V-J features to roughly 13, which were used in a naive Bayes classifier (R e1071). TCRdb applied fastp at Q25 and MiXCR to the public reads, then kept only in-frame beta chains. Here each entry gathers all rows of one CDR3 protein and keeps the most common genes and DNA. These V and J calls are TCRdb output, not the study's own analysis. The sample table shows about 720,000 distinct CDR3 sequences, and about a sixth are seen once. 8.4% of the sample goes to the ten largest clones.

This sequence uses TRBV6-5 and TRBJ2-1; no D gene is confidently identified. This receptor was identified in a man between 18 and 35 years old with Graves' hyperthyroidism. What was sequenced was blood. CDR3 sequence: CASSYSIIRTTSTYNEQFF. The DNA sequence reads TGTGCCAGCAGTTACTCGATAATCAGAACTACCTCTACCTACAATGAGCAGTTCTTC.